This T cell receptor (beta chain) came from a study of vaccination effects on CD4 cells after COVID-19. The study's findings and limits: The authors studied few convalescent patients and collected no early post-infection timepoints.

Pools of viral peptides were used by the ViraFEST assay to expand antigen-specific CD4+ T cells ahead of sequencing. Culturing for 9 to 10 days preceded CD4+ T cell isolation. All study participants received two doses of BNT162b2 or mRNA-1273 vaccine. Vaccinees lacked prior SARS-CoV-2 infection and tested negative for nucleocapsid antibodies. Sequencing was performed with immunoSEQ multiplex PCR; in TCRdb, only in-frame clones are kept and a portion is missing. This sample yields around 30,000 clones, of which less than 80% are seen a single time; approximately 9% belongs to the top ten. There are a few counts of this clone. Its antigen is unknown. The trim removed 2 bases at V and 2 bases at J, leaving 5 bases unmatched. The germline V gene has CDR1 SGHRS and CDR2 YFSETQ. The CDR3 sequence is 15 residues long.

Sequencing was performed on CD4+ T cells from PBMCs cultured with SARS-CoV-2 spike peptides, taken after COVID-19 vaccination. The receptor's source is a human donor who received a COVID-19 vaccine. The chain couples TRBV5-1 to TRBJ2-7, with 9 positions matching TRBD2. CDR3 nucleotide sequence: TGCGCCAGCAGCTTAGCTAGCGGGGTAACCTACGAGCAGTACTTC. Translation gives CASSLASGVTYEQYF. The whole variable domain, filled in from reference TRBV5-1 and TRBJ2-7, reads KAGVTQTPRYLIKTRGQQVTLSCSPISGHRSVSWYQQTPGQGLQFLFEYFSETQRNKGNFPGRFSGRQFSNSRSEMNVSTLELGDSALYLCASSLASGVTYEQYFGPGTRLTVT.